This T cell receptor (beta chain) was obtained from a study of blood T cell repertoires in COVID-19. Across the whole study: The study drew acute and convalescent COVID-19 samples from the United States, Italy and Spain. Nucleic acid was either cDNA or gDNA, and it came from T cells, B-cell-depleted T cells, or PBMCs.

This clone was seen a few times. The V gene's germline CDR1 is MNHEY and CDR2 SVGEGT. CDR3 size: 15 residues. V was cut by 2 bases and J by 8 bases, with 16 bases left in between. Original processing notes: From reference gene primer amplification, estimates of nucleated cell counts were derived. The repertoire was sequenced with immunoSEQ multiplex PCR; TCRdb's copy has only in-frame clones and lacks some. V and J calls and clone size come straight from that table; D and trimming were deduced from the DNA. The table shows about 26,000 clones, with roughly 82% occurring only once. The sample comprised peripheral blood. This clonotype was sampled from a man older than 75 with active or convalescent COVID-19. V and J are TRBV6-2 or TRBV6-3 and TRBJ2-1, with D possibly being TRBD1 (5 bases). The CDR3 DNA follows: TGTGCCAGCAGTTACGCGGCTCCTAGGGGCGATGAGCAGTTCTTC. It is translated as CASSYAAPRGDEQFF.